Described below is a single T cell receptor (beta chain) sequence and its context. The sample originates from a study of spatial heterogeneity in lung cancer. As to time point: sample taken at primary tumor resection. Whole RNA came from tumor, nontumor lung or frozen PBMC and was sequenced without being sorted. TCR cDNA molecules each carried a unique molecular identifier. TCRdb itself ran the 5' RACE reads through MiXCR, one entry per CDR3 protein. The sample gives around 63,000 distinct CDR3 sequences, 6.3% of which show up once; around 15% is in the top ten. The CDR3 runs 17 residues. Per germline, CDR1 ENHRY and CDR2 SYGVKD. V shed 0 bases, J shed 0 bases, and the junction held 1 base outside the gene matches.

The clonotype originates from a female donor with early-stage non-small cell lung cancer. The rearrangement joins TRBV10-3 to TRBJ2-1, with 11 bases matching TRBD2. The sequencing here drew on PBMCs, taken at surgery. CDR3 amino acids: CAISESGLADSYNEQFF. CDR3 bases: TGTGCCATCAGTGAGTCGGGACTAGCGGACTCCTACAATGAGCAGTTCTTC.